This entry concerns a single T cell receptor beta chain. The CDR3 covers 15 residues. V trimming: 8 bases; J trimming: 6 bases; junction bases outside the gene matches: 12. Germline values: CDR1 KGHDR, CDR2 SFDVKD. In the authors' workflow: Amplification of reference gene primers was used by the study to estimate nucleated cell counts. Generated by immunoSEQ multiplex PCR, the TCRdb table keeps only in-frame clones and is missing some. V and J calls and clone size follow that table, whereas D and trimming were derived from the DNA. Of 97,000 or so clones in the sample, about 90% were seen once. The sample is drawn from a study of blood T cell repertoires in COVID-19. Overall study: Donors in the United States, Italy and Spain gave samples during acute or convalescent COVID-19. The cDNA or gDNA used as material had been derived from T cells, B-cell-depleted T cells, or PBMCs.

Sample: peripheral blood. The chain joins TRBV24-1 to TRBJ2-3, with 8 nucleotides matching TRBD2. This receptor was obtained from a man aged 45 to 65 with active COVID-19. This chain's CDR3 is CATILEGTREDTQYF. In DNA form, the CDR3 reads TGTGCCACCATCCTAGAGGGGACTAGAGAGGATACGCAGTATTTT.